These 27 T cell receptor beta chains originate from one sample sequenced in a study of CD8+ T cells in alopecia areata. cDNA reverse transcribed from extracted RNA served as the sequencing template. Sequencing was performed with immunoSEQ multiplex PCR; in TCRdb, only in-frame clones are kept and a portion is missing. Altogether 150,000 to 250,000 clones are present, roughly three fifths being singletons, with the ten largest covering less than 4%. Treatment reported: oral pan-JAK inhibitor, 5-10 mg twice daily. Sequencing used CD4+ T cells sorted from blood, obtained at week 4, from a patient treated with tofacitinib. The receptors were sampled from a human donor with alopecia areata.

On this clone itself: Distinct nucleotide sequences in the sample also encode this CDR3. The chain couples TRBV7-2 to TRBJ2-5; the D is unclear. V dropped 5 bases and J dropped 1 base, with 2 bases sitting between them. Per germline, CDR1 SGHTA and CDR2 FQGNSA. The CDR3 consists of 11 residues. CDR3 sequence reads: CASSRQETQYF. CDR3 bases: TGTGCCAGCAGCCGCCAAGAGACCCAGTACTTC.

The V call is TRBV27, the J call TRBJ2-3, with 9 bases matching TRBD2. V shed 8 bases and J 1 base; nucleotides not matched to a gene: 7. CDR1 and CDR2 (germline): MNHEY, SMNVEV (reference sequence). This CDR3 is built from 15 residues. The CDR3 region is CASAGASGGTDTQYF. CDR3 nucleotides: TGTGCCAGCGCAGGCGCTAGCGGGGGCACAGATACGCAGTATTTT.

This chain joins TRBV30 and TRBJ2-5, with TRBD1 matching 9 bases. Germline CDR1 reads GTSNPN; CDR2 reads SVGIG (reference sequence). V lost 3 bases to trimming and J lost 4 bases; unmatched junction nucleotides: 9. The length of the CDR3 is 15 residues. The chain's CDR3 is CAWSATGGGRETQYF. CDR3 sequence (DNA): TGTGCCTGGAGCGCCACAGGGGGCGGTAGAGAGACCCAGTACTTC.

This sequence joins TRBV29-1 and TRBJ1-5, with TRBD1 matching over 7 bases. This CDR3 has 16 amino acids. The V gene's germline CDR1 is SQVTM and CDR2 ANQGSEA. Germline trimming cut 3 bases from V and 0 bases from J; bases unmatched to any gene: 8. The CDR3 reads CSVETLGQLSNQPQHF. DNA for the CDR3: TGCAGCGTTGAGACGTTGGGACAGCTTAGCAATCAGCCCCAGCATTTT. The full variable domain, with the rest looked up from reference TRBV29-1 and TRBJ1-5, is SAVISQKPSRDICQRGTSLTIQCQVDSQVTMMFWYRQQPGQSLTLIATANQGSEATYESGFVIDKFPISRPNLTFSTLTVSNMSPEDSSIYLCSVETLGQLSNQPQHFGDGTRLSIL.

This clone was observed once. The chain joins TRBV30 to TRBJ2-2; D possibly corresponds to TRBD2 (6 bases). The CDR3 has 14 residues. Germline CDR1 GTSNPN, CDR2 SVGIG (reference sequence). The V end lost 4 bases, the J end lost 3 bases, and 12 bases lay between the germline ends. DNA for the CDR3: TGTGCCTGGAAGGGCAGGGAGGACACCGGGGAGCTGTTTTTT. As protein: CAWKGREDTGELFF.

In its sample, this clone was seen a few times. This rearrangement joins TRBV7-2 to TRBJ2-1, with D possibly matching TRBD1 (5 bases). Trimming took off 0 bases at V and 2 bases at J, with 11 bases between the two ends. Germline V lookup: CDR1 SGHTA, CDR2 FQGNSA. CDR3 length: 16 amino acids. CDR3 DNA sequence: TGTGCCAGCAGCTTAGCGGGCAGGGTGGCCTACAATGAGCAGTTCTTC. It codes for CASSLAGRVAYNEQFF.

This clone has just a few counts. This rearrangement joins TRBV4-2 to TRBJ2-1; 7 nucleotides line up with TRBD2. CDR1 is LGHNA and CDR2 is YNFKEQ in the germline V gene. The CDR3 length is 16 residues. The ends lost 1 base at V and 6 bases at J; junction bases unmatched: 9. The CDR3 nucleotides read TGTGCCAGCAGCCAAGTCGGACTAGACGGCCTCAATGAGCAGTTCTTC. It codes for CASSQVGLDGLNEQFF.

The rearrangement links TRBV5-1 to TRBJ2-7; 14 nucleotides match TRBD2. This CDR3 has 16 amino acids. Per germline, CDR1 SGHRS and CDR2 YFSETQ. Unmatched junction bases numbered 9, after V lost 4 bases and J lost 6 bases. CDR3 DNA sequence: TGCGCCAGCAGCCCCGGACTAGCGGGGGGAAGACTCGAGCAGTACTTC. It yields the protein CASSPGLAGGRLEQYF.

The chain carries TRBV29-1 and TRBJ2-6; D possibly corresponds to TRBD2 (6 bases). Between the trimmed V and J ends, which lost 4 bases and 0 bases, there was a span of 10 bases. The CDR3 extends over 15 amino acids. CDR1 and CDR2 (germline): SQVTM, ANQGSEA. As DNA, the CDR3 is TGCAGCGTTGGTGGGACTGACTCTGGGGCCAACGTCCTGACTTTC. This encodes CSVGGTDSGANVLTF.

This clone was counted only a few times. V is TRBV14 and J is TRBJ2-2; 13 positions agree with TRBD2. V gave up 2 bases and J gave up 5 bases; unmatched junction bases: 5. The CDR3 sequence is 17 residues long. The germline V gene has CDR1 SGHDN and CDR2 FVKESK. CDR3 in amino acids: CASSQFRTSGGTGELFF. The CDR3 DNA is TGTGCCAGCAGCCAATTTCGGACTAGCGGGGGAACCGGGGAGCTGTTTTTT. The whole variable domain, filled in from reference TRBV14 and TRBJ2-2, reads EAGVTQFPSHSVIEKGQTVTLRCDPISGHDNLYWYRRVMGKEIKFLLHFVKESKQDESGMPNNRFLAERTGGTYSTLKVQPAELEDSGVYFCASSQFRTSGGTGELFFGEGSRLTVL.

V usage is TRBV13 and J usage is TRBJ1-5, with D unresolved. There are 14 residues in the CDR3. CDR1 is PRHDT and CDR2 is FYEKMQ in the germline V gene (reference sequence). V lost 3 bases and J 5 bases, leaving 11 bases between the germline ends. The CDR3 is CASSFGGGDQPQHF. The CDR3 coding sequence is TGTGCCAGCAGCTTCGGAGGTGGGGATCAGCCCCAGCATTTT.

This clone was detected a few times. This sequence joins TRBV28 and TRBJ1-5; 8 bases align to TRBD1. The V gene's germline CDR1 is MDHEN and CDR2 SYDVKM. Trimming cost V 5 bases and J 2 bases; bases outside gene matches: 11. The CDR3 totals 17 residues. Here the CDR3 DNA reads TGTGCCAGCAGTCCGTTCTACGACAGGGGCCGCAATCAGCCCCAGCATTTT. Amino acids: CASSPFYDRGRNQPQHF. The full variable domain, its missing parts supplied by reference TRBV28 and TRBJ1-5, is DVKVTQSSRYLVKRTGEKVFLECVQDMDHENMFWYRQDPGLGLRLIYFSYDVKMKEKGDIPEGYSVSREKKERFSLILESASTNQTSMYLCASSPFYDRGRNQPQHFGDGTRLSIL.

The CDR3 loop reads CAWSNLGQGKYGYTF. DNA of the CDR3: TGTGCCTGGAGTAACCTCGGGCAGGGGAAGTATGGCTACACCTTC. The rearrangement joins TRBV30 to TRBJ1-2; tentative D call: TRBD1 (6 bases). CDR1 and CDR2 from the germline V gene are GTSNPN and SVGIG (reference sequence). The CDR3 has 15 residues. The V and J ends lost 2 bases and 5 bases respectively, with 18 bases between them.

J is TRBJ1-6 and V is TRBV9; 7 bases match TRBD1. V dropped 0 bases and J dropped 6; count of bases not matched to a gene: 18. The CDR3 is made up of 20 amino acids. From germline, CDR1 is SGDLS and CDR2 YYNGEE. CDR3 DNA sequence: TGTGCCAGCAGCGTAGCTGACAGGGCAGACCTTGCCGCTTTTAATTCACCCCTCCACTTT. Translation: CASSVADRADLAAFNSPLHF.

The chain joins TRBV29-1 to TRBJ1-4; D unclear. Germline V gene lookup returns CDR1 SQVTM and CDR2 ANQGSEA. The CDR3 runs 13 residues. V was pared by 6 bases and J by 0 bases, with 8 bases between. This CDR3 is CSVLPTTNEKLFF. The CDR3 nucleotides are TGCAGCGTCCTCCCTACAACTAATGAAAAACTGTTTTTT. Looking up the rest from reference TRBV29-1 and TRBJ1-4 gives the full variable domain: SAVISQKPSRDICQRGTSLTIQCQVDSQVTMMFWYRQQPGQSLTLIATANQGSEATYESGFVIDKFPISRPNLTFSTLTVSNMSPEDSSIYLCSVLPTTNEKLFFGSGTQLSVL.

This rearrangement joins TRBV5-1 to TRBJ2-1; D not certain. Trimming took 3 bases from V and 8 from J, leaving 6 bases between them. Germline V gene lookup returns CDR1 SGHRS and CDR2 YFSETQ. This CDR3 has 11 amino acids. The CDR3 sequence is CASSSRDEQFF. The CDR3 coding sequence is TGCGCCAGCAGCTCAAGGGATGAGCAGTTCTTC.

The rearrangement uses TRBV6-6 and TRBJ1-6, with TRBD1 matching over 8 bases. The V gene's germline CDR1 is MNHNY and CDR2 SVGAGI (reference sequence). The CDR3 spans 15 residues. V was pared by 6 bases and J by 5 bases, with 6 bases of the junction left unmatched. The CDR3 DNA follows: TGTGCCAGCAGCCCTCAGGGGGCAAATAATTCACCCCTCCACTTT. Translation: CASSPQGANNSPLHF.

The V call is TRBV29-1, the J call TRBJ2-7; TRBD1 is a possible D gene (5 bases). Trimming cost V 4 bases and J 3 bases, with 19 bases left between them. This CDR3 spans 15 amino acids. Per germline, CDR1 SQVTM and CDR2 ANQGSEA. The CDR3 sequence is CSVGYPKRTHYEQYF. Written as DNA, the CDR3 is TGCAGCGTTGGGTACCCCAAACGGACACACTACGAGCAGTACTTC.

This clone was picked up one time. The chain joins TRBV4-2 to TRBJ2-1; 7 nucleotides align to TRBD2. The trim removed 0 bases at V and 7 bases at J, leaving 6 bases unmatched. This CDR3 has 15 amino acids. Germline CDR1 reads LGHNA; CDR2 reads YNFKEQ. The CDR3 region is CASSQEGRDGNEQFF. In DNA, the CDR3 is TGTGCCAGCAGCCAAGAGGGGAGGGATGGTAATGAGCAGTTCTTC.

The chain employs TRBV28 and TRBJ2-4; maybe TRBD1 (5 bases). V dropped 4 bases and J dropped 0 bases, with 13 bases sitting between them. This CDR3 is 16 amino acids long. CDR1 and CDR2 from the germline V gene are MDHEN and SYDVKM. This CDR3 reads CASSSPTVPAKNIQYF. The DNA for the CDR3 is TGTGCCAGCAGTTCCCCGACAGTCCCAGCCAAAAACATTCAGTACTTC. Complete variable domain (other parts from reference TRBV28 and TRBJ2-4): DVKVTQSSRYLVKRTGEKVFLECVQDMDHENMFWYRQDPGLGLRLIYFSYDVKMKEKGDIPEGYSVSREKKERFSLILESASTNQTSMYLCASSSPTVPAKNIQYFGAGTRLSVL.

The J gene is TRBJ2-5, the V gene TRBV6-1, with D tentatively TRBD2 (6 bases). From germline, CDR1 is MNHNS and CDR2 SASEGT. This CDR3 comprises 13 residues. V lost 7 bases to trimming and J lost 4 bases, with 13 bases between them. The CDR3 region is CASTGDRRETQYF. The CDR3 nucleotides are TGTGCCAGCACGGGGGACCGACGAGAGACCCAGTACTTC.

The CDR3 bases are TGCGCCAGCCGGGTCAATGAGCAGTTCTTC. It yields the protein CASRVNEQFF. The chain recombines TRBV23-1 with TRBJ2-1; D unclear. TRBV23-1 is known as an ORF, though its function is uncertain. V was shortened by 8 bases and J by 6 bases, with 5 bases between the two germline ends. The CDR3 contains 10 residues.

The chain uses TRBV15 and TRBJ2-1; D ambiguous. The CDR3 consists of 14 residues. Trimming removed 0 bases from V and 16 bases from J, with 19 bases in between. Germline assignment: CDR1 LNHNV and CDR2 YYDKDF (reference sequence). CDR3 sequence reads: CATSRDSTGGQRFF. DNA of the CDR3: TGTGCCACCAGCAGAGATAGCACTGGTGGTCAACGTTTCTTC.

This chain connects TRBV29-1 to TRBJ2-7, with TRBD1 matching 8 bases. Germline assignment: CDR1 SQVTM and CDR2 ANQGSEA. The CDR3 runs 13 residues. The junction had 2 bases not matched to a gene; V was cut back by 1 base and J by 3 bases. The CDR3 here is CSVEGGTGYEQYF. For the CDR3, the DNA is TGCAGCGTTGAAGGGGGGACAGGCTACGAGCAGTACTTC.

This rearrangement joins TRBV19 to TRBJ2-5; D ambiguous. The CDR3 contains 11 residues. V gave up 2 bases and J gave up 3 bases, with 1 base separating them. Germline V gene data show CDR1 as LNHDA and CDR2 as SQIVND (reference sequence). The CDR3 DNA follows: TGTGCCAGTAGTATAAAAGAGACCCAGTACTTC. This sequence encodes CASSIKETQYF.

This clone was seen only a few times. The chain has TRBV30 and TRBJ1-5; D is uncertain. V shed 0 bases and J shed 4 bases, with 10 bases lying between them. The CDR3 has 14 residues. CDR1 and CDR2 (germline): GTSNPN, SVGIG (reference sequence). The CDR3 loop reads CAWSVGGSNQPQHF. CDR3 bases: TGTGCCTGGAGTGTAGGCGGATCTAATCAGCCCCAGCATTTT.

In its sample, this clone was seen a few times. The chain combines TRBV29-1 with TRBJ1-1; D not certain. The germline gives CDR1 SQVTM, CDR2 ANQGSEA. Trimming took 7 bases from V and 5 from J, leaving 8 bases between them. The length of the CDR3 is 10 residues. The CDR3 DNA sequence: TGCAGCGCCTATTGGACTGAAGCTTTCTTT. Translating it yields CSAYWTEAFF.